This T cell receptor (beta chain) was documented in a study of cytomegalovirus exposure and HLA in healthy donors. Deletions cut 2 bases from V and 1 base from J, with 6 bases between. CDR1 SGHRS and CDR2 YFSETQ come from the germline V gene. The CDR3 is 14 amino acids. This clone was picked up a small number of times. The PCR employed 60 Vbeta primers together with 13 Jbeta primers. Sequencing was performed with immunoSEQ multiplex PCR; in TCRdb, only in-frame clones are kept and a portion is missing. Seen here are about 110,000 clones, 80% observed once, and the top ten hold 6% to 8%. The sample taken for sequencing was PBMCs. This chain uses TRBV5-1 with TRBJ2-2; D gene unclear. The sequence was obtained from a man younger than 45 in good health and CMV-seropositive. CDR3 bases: TGCGCCAGCAGCTTCGGTGTGAACACCGGGGAGCTGTTTTTT. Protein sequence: CASSFGVNTGELFF.